These 8 T cell receptor beta chains were sequenced from one sample in a study of T-cell memory formation after mild COVID-19. TCRdb passed the 5' RACE reads through MiXCR, listing each CDR3 protein once. The top ten clones hold 22% of a sample with more than 300,000 distinct CDR3 sequences, around 13% of them seen once. The sequenced sample consisted of PBMCs or a T cell subset sorted from them (not recorded which). The origin of the receptors is a man aged 18 to 29 who had mild COVID-19 (a few samples of this study predate the infection). Cell type and time point are not known.

This clonotype was seen a few times. The chain couples TRBV2 to TRBJ2-7, with D unresolved. The CDR3 totals 12 residues. The germline V gene has CDR1 SNHLY and CDR2 FYNNEI. V was pared by 7 bases and J by 2 bases, with 9 bases between. CDR3 DNA sequence: TGTGCCAGCACGAACTGGGCCTACGAGCAGTACGTC. Encoded protein: CASTNWAYEQYV.

This clonotype was seen only a few times. This chain joins TRBV6-2 or TRBV6-3 and TRBJ1-1; D call uncertain. The germline V and J ends were trimmed by 8 bases and 6 bases, with 22 bases remaining between them. Germline CDR1 is MNHEY and CDR2 is SVGEGT. This CDR3 is 15 amino acids long. This CDR3 reads CASGPSGRVVPEAFF. CDR3 nucleotide sequence: TGTGCCAGCGGTCCCAGCGGGCGAGTTGTTCCTGAAGCTTTCTTT.

This clonotype has only a few counts. CDR3 in amino acids: CASRRWGAANSGANVLTF. Written as DNA, the CDR3 is TGTGCCAGCAGACGGTGGGGGGCCGCCAACTCTGGGGCCAACGTCCTGACTTTC. V gene TRBV11-2 combines with J gene TRBJ2-6; the D gene could be TRBD1 or TRBD2 (6 bases each). Germline V lookup: CDR1 SGHAT, CDR2 FQNNGV. The CDR3 length is 18 residues. Trimming removed 6 bases at V and 0 bases at J, with 18 bases between.

This clonotype appeared a few times. The chain employs TRBV4-1 and TRBJ1-6; no clear D gene. Germline V gene sequence: CDR1 MGHRA, CDR2 YSYEKL. With 1 base removed from V and 1 base from J, the gap between germline ends came to 8 bases. CDR3 length equals 16 residues. CDR3 residues: CASSQGWMSYNSPLHF. The CDR3 DNA is TGCGCCAGCAGCCAAGGATGGATGTCCTATAATTCACCCCTCCACTTT.

The rearrangement joins TRBV7-8 to TRBJ2-2; D is uncertain. CDR1 and CDR2 from the germline V gene are SGHVS and FQNEAQ. V gave up 3 bases and J gave up 5 bases, with 13 bases separating them. The CDR3 loop spans 15 amino acids. CDR3 coding DNA: TGTGCCAGCAGCTTTTCCAGATACATTACCGGGGAGCTGTTTTTT. Translating gives CASSFSRYITGELFF.

This clonotype came up a few times. The V gene is TRBV5-1, the J gene TRBJ2-1; D ambiguous. V was trimmed by 7 bases and J by 0 bases, leaving 11 bases between them. The germline V gene has CDR1 SGHRS and CDR2 YFSETQ. This CDR3 contains 14 residues. The chain's CDR3 is CASSGRASYNEQFF. DNA for the CDR3: TGCGCCAGCTCGGGCCGCGCCTCCTACAATGAGCAGTTCTTC.

This clonotype was seen a handful of times. V is TRBV9 and J is TRBJ2-2, with D possibly being TRBD2 (6 bases). The germline gives CDR1 SGDLS, CDR2 YYNGEE. Between the trimmed V and J ends, which lost 0 bases and 8 bases, there was a span of 14 bases. CDR3 length equals 15 residues. CDR3 DNA sequence: TGTGCCAGCAGCGTAGCCTCGGGAGCGGCAGGGGAGCTGTTTTTT. It translates to CASSVASGAAGELFF.

This clonotype turned up a few times. The V call is TRBV9, the J call TRBJ1-6; D ambiguous. This CDR3 has 14 residues. The V end lost 0 bases, the J end lost 10 bases, and 11 bases lay between the germline ends. Germline V gene sequence: CDR1 SGDLS, CDR2 YYNGEE. The CDR3 DNA follows: TGTGCCAGCAGCGTAGATATGGTTGCATCACCCCTCCACTTT. It encodes CASSVDMVASPLHF. Looking up the rest from reference TRBV9 and TRBJ1-6 gives the full variable domain: DSGVTQTPKHLITATGQRVTLRCSPRSGDLSVYWYQQSLDQGLQFLIQYYNGEERAKGNILERFSAQQFPDLHSELNLSSLELGDSALYFCASSVDMVASPLHFGNGTRLTVT.